This paragraph covers one T cell receptor beta chain sequence. CDR1 is SGHRS, CDR2 YFSETQ, per germline. Trimming left V 4 bases short and J 2 bases short, with 8 bases between. The CDR3 consists of 13 residues. The data were taken from a study of blood T cell repertoires in COVID-19. Study-wide context: COVID-19 samples, acute and convalescent, were from the United States, Italy and Spain.

Profiling relied on immunoSEQ multiplex PCR, and the TCRdb table lists in-frame clones only, not all of them. The sample contains approximately 72,000 clones, around four fifths of which appear only once. The specimen was peripheral blood. This TCR came from a woman of 80 years or more with acute or convalescent COVID-19. The chain combines TRBV5-1 with TRBJ2-3; D remains ambiguous. For the CDR3, the DNA is TGCGCCAGCAGCCCCCTAGACACAGATACGCAGTATTTT. It is translated as CASSPLDTDTQYF.